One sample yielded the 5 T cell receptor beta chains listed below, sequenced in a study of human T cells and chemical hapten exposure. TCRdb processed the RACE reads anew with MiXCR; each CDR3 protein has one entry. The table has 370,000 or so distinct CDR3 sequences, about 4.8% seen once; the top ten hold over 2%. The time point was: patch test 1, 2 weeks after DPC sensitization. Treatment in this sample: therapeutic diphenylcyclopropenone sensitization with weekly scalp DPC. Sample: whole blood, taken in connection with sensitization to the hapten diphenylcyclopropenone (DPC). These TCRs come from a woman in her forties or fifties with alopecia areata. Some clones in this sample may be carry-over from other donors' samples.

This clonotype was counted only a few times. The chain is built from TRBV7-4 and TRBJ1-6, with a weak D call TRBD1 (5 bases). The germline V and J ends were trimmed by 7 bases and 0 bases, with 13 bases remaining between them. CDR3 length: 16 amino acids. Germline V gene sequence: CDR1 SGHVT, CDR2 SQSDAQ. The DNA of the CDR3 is TGTGCCAGCATCCAAGAGGGGAGCTCCTATAATTCACCCCTCCACTTT. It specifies CASIQEGSSYNSPLHF. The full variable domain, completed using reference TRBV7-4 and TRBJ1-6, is GAGVSQSPRYKVAKRGRDVALRCDSISGHVTLYWYRQTLGQGSEVLTYSQSDAQRDKSGRPSGRFSAERPERSVSTLKIQRTEQGDSAVYLCASIQEGSSYNSPLHFGNGTRLTVT.

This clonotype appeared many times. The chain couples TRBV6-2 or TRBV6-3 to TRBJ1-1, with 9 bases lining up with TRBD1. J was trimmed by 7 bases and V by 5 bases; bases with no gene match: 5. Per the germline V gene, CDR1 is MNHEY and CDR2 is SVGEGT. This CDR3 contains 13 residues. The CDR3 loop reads CASSRTGVSEAFF. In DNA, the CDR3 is TGTGCCAGCAGTCGGACAGGGGTGAGTGAAGCTTTCTTT.

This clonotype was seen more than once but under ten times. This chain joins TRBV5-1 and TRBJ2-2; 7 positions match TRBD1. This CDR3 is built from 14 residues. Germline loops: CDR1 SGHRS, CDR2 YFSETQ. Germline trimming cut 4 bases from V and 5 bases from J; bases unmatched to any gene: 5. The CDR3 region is CASSEGARTGELFF. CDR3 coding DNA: TGCGCCAGCAGCGAGGGGGCGCGTACCGGGGAGCTGTTTTTT.

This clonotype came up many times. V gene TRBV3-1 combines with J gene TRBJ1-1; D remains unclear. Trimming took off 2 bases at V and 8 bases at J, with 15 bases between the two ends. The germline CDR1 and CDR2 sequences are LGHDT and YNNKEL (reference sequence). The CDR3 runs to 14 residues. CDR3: CASSQWPNGKEAFF. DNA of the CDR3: TGTGCCAGCAGCCAATGGCCAAACGGGAAGGAAGCTTTCTTT.

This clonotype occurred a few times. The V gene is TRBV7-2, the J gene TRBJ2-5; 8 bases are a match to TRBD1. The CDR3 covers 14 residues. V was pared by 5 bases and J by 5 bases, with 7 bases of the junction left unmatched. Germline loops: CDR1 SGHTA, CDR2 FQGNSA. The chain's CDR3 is CASSGQTGVETQYF. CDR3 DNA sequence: TGTGCCAGCAGCGGACAGACAGGGGTGGAGACCCAGTACTTC.